This T cell receptor beta chain came from a study of cytomegalovirus exposure and HLA in healthy donors. General study points: One variant, a missense change in DCLRE1C, was linked in a later analysis to TCR beta V- and J-gene trimming.

Amplification used 60 Vbeta primers and 13 Jbeta primers. Methods used by the authors: The count from a later analysis was 79 million or so unique TCR beta chains, approximately 9.9 million of them shared. TCRdb keeps only in-frame clones here, not all; method: immunoSEQ multiplex PCR. V and J calls and clone size are copied from that table; D and trimming were computed from the DNA. This table has some 190,000 clones, 76% appearing once. In its sample, this clone was seen once. Its antigen is currently unknown. Germline assignment: CDR1 SGHKS and CDR2 YYEKEE (reference sequence). There are 13 residues in the CDR3. Germline trimming cut 3 bases from V and 11 bases from J; bases unmatched to any gene: 5.

The chain links TRBV5-5 to TRBJ1-6, with TRBD1 matching over 7 bases. The TCR was taken from a man aged 18 to 29 in good health and CMV-seronegative. Sequencing was done on a sample of PBMCs. The CDR3 DNA reads TGTGCCAGCAGCTGGGGACAGTCACCACCCCTCCACTTT. Translated, it gives CASSWGQSPPLHF.